This T cell receptor (beta chain) was observed in a study of cytomegalovirus exposure and HLA in healthy donors. This PCR relied on a set of 60 Vbeta primers and 13 Jbeta primers. Libraries were prepared by immunoSEQ multiplex PCR; TCRdb keeps only in-frame clonotypes and omits some of them. The sample consists of approximately 170,000 clones, around two thirds of them appearing once. Germline V lookup: CDR1 SEHNR, CDR2 FQNEAQ (reference sequence). There are 15 residues in the CDR3. V shed 10 bases and J shed 6 bases, with 24 bases lying between them. This clonotype originated in a middle-aged man in good health and CMV-seronegative. This sequence joins TRBV7-9 and TRBJ1-2; D gene ambiguous. The sequenced sample was PBMCs. The CDR3 sequence is CATPIYKGAPDGYTF. The DNA for the CDR3 is TGTGCCACACCCATATACAAGGGAGCTCCGGATGGCTACACCTTC.